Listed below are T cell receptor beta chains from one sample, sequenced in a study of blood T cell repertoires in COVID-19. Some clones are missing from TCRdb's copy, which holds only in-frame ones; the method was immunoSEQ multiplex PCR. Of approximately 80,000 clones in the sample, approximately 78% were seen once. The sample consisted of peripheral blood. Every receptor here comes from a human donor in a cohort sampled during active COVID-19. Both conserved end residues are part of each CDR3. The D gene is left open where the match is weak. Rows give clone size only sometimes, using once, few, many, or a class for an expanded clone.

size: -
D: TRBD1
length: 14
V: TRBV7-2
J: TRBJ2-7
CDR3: CASSLDRGRWEQYF
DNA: TGTGCCAGCAGCCTGGACAGGGGGCGGTGGGAGCAGTACTTC

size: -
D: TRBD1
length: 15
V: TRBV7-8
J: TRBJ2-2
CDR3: CASSAGTGVAGELFF
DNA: TGTGCCAGCAGCGCTGGGACAGGGGTGGCCGGGGAGCTGTTTTTT

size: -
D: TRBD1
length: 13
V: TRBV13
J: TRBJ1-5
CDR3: CASSLRGRQPQHF
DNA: TGTGCCAGCAGCTTAAGGGGGCGTCAGCCCCAGCATTTT

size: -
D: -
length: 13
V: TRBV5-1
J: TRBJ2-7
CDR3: CASSLATDYEQYF
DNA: TGCGCCAGCAGCTTAGCGACAGACTACGAGCAGTACTTC

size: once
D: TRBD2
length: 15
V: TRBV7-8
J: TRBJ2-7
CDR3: CASSWTSGAGFEQYF
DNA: TGTGCCAGCAGCTGGACTAGCGGGGCTGGTTTCGAGCAGTACTTC

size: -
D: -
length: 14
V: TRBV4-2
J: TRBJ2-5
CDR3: CASSQDLRGETQYF
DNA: TGTGCCAGCAGCCAGGACCTCAGGGGAGAGACCCAGTACTTC

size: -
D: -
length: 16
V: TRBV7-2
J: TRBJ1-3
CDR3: CASSTHGGASGNTIYF
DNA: TGTGCCAGCAGCACCCACGGGGGGGCTTCTGGAAACACCATATATTTT

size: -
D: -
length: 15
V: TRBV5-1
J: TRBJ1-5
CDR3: CASSLAGISNQPQHF
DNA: TGCGCCAGCAGCTTGGCCGGGATTAGCAATCAGCCCCAGCATTTT

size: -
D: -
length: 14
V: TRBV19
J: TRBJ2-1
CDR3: CASSLGADYNEQFF
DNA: TGTGCCAGTAGCCTGGGGGCAGATTACAATGAGCAGTTCTTC

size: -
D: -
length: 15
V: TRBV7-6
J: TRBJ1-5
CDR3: CASSLAPGRNQPQHF
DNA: TGTGCCAGCAGCTTGGCCCCAGGGAGGAATCAGCCCCAGCATTTT

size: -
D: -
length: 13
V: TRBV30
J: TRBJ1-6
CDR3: CAWRGRENSPLHF
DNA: TGTGCCTGGAGAGGGAGGGAGAATTCACCCCTCCACTTT

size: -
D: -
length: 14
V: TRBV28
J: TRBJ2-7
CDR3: CASTPTGYPYEQYF
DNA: TGTGCCAGCACCCCCACCGGGTACCCCTACGAGCAGTACTTC

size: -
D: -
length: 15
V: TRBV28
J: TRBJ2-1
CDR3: CASSLLADSYNEQFF
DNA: TGTGCCAGCAGTTTACTAGCTGATTCCTACAATGAGCAGTTCTTC

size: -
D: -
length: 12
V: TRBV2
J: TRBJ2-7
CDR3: CASSEWRYEQYF
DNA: TGTGCCAGCAGTGAGTGGAGATACGAGCAGTACTTC

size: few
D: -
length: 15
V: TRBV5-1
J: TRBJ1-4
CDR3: CASSLAGATNEKLFF
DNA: TGCGCCAGCAGCTTGGCAGGGGCTACTAATGAAAAACTGTTTTTT

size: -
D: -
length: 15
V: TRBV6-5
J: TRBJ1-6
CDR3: CASKPFRRENSPLHF
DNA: TGTGCCAGCAAGCCTTTCAGGAGGGAGAATTCACCCCTCCACTTT

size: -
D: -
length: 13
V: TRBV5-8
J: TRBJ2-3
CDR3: CASSSRAADTQYF
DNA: TGTGCCAGCAGCTCCAGGGCCGCAGATACGCAGTATTTT

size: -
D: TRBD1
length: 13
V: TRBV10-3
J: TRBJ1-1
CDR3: CAISLDRATEAFF
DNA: TGTGCCATCAGTTTAGACAGGGCCACTGAAGCTTTCTTT

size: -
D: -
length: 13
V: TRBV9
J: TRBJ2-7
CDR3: CASSRIQGYEQYF
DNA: TGTGCCAGCAGCCGAATACAGGGATACGAGCAGTACTTC

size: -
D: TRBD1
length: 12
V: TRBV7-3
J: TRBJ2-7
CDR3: CASSSTGGEQYF
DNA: TGTGCCAGCAGCTCGACAGGGGGCGAGCAGTACTTC